Below are 23 T cell receptor beta chains sequenced from a single sample in a study of T cells in Graves' hyperthyroidism and ophthalmopathy. TCR beta CDR3 regions were amplified from RNA. TCR CDR3 regions were first amplified by RT-PCR with HTBI primers. From the multiplex PCR reads, TCRdb called clonotypes with MiXCR, one entry per CDR3 protein. This table has some 360,000 distinct CDR3 sequences, 14% appearing once. The specimen was blood. The receptors stem from a woman in her sixties with Graves' hyperthyroidism.

The chain links TRBV5-1 to TRBJ2-7; 10 bases align to TRBD2. The V segment lost 5 bases and the J segment 7 bases; nucleotides outside the gene matches: 6. The CDR3 is 13 residues long. CDR1 is SGHRS and CDR2 is YFSETQ in the germline V gene. In DNA form, the CDR3 reads TGCGCCAGCAGTCCTAGCGGGAGAGATGAGCAGTACTTC. This codes for CASSPSGRDEQYF.

This clonotype was observed at least ten times. The chain is built from TRBV2 and TRBJ1-4, with D possibly matching TRBD1 (5 bases). Trimming removed 7 bases from V and 8 bases from J, with 17 bases in between. Germline V gene sequence: CDR1 SNHLY, CDR2 FYNNEI. This CDR3 has 14 amino acids. The CDR3 protein is CASTSRGVGEKLFF. For the CDR3, the DNA is TGTGCCAGCACCAGTCGGGGGGTAGGAGAAAAACTGTTTTTT.

This clonotype came up many times. The chain employs TRBV30 and TRBJ2-7; possible D gene TRBD2, 5 bases. CDR1 and CDR2 (germline): GTSNPN, SVGIG (reference sequence). With 2 bases removed from V and 4 bases from J, the gap between germline ends came to 12 bases. The CDR3 spans 13 residues. In DNA form, the CDR3 reads TGTGCCTGGAGTCCCCCCGGGGATTACGAGCAGTACTTC. It yields the protein CAWSPPGDYEQYF.

CDR3 region: CASTDDILKQYF. DNA of the CDR3: TGTGCCAGCACGGACGACATCCTTAAGCAGTACTTC. This chain links TRBV6-1 with TRBJ2-7; D gene uncertain. The germline CDR1 and CDR2 sequences are MNHNS and SASEGT. This CDR3 region has 12 residues. The V end was cut by 7 bases, the J end by 8 bases, with 15 bases between.

The chain employs TRBV4-1 and TRBJ2-5; D is unclear. Germline assignment: CDR1 MGHRA and CDR2 YSYEKL. V shed 3 bases and J shed 1 base, with 6 bases lying between them. The CDR3 spans 13 residues. CDR3 loop: CASSQTLQETQYF. The CDR3 DNA is TGCGCCAGCAGCCAGACTCTCCAAGAGACCCAGTACTTC.

This chain joins TRBV30 and TRBJ1-2, with 7 bases aligning to TRBD1. The V gene's germline CDR1 is GTSNPN and CDR2 SVGIG (reference sequence). The CDR3 runs 14 residues. V lost 3 bases and J lost 4; bases outside the gene matches: 8. The CDR3 DNA reads TGTGCCTGGAGGGCTCCAGGGGGGGGCTATGGCTACACCTTC. Translating gives CAWRAPGGGYGYTF.

The sample holds many counts of this clonotype. The CDR3, as DNA: TGTGCCAGCAGCTTAAGGACAGGGGGCTTCACTGAAGCTTTCTTT. Encoded protein: CASSLRTGGFTEAFF. The chain is built from TRBV11-2 and TRBJ1-1; 11 nucleotides match TRBD1. With V trimmed by 2 bases and J by 4 bases, 3 bases remained unmatched. The CDR3 sequence is 15 residues long. Germline V gene sequence: CDR1 SGHAT, CDR2 FQNNGV.

This clonotype was seen only a few times. CDR3 sequence reads: CASSSAGLAVTYEQYF. The CDR3 nucleotides read TGTGCCAGCAGCTCTGCGGGACTAGCGGTTACCTACGAGCAGTACTTC. The V call is TRBV7-2, the J call TRBJ2-7; 11 nucleotides line up with TRBD2. Germline V lookup: CDR1 SGHTA, CDR2 FQGNSA. The CDR3 covers 16 residues. V shed 4 bases and J 2 bases; nucleotides not matched to a gene: 7. The whole variable domain, filled in from reference TRBV7-2 and TRBJ2-7, reads GAGVSQSPSNKVTEKGKDVELRCDPISGHTALYWYRQSLGQGLEFLIYFQGNSAPDKSGLPSDRFSAERTGGSVSTLTIQRTQQEDSAVYLCASSSAGLAVTYEQYFGPGTRLTVT.

A single count supports this clonotype. The chain is built from TRBV7-8 and TRBJ2-3, with TRBD2 matching 13 bases. The germline gives CDR1 SGHVS, CDR2 FQNEAQ. The length of the CDR3 is 20 residues. Trimming took 5 bases from V and 0 from J; bases not matched to a gene: 14. CDR3 in DNA: TGTGCCAGCAGCCCCCAACTAGCGGGAGGGCCGCCGTCTAGCACAGATACGCAGTATTTT. The encoded protein is CASSPQLAGGPPSSTDTQYF.

The chain uses TRBV19 and TRBJ1-1; weak D call: TRBD1 (5 bases). Germline CDR1 and CDR2: LNHDA and SQIVND (reference sequence). This CDR3 contains 13 residues. V was clipped by 6 bases and J by 3 bases, with 11 bases between them. The CDR3 DNA reads as TGTGCCAGTAGATGGGGCAGGGACACTGAAGCTTTCTTT. It codes for CASRWGRDTEAFF.

This chain joins TRBV6-2 or TRBV6-3 and TRBJ2-1; TRBD1 is a possible D gene (5 bases). Trimming removed 0 bases from V and 4 bases from J, with 13 bases in between. The CDR3 runs 16 residues. Germline CDR1 reads MNHEY; CDR2 reads SVGEGT. CDR3 loop: CASSYSKVGVYNEQFF. CDR3 coding DNA: TGTGCCAGCAGTTACTCTAAGGTAGGGGTATACAATGAGCAGTTCTTC.

This clonotype was found many times. This sequence joins TRBV6-2 or TRBV6-3 and TRBJ2-1, with D unresolved. Looked up from germline, CDR1 is MNHEY and CDR2 is SVGEGT. This CDR3 is 18 amino acids long. Trimming pared 2 bases from V and 8 bases from J, leaving 25 bases between. DNA of the CDR3: TGTGCCAGCAGTTACCCTCCTGACGCCGGGCCCACTCCCGATGAGCAGTTCTTC. Translation: CASSYPPDAGPTPDEQFF.

This clonotype occurred many times. The J gene is TRBJ1-6, the V gene TRBV13; perhaps TRBD1 as D (6 bases). Trimming cost V 3 bases and J 10 bases, with 13 bases left between them. Germline-derived CDR1 and CDR2 are PRHDT and FYEKMQ (reference sequence). The CDR3 totals 14 residues. DNA for the CDR3: TGTGCCAGCAGCTTCGGGGGCGCTCGGTCACCCCTCCACTTT. Translated, it gives CASSFGGARSPLHF.

There are many counts of this clonotype. The chain carries TRBV11-3 and TRBJ2-7; D not resolved. In germline, CDR1 is SGHNT, CDR2 YENEEA. With 0 bases removed from V and 4 bases from J, the gap between germline ends came to 13 bases. The CDR3 runs to 15 residues. The CDR3 nucleotides read TGTGCCAGCAGCTTAGAGGGCGGCAGGAGTTACGAGCAGTACTTC. Protein product: CASSLEGGRSYEQYF.

This chain joins TRBV27 and TRBJ2-1, with 9 bases identical to TRBD2. Germline values: CDR1 MNHEY, CDR2 SMNVEV (reference sequence). With 2 bases clipped from V and 2 bases from J, the junction kept 7 bases outside the gene matches. The CDR3 extends over 17 amino acids. CDR3 in amino acids: CASSLPPGLATYNEQFF. The DNA of the CDR3 is TGTGCCAGCAGTTTACCCCCGGGACTAGCAACCTACAATGAGCAGTTCTTC.

Notes on this clonotype: A much larger clone is a single base away; this may be a read error. The rearrangement links TRBV5-1 to TRBJ2-1; D may correspond to TRBD1 or TRBD2 (5 bases each). Trimming left V 0 bases short and J 6 bases short, with 13 bases between. CDR1 and CDR2 (germline): SGHRS, YFSETQ. This CDR3 is built from 15 residues. The CDR3 is CASSLEGTLCNEQFF. The DNA for the CDR3 is TGCGCCAGCAGCTTGGAAGGGACGTTGTGCAATGAGCAGTTCTTC.

V is TRBV19 and J is TRBJ1-3; tentatively, D is TRBD1 (6 bases). Trimming stripped 5 bases from V and 2 bases from J, with 13 bases between. Looked up from germline, CDR1 is LNHDA and CDR2 is SQIVND (reference sequence). The CDR3 loop spans 15 amino acids. The CDR3 reads CASSVGGTPGNTIYF. CDR3 sequence (DNA): TGTGCCAGTAGTGTAGGGGGGACGCCTGGAAACACCATATATTTT.

At least ten counts were recorded for this clonotype. The chain combines TRBV3-1 with TRBJ1-2; 8 bases line up with TRBD1. The CDR3 covers 13 residues. Germline V gene data show CDR1 as LGHDT and CDR2 as YNNKEL (reference sequence). The trim removed 2 bases at V and 4 bases at J, leaving 0 bases unmatched. Here the CDR3 DNA reads TGTGCCAGCAGCCAAACAGGGGGCTATGGCTACACCTTC. Residues: CASSQTGGYGYTF.

This clonotype was seen only a few times. V is TRBV7-9 and J is TRBJ1-1; D is uncertain. CDR3 length: 14 residues. Germline V gives CDR1 SEHNR, CDR2 FQNEAQ (reference sequence). V lost 5 bases and J lost 1, with 11 bases in between. The CDR3 region has the DNA TGTGCCAGCAGCCCTAGTTGGGCGAACACTGAAGCTTTCTTT. Protein sequence: CASSPSWANTEAFF.

CDR3 residues: CASSLRTFGYEQYF. In DNA, the CDR3 is TGTGCCAGTAGTTTGAGGACATTTGGCTACGAGCAGTACTTC. This chain connects TRBV19 to TRBJ2-7, with D tentatively TRBD1 (5 bases). The V gene lost 5 bases and the J gene lost 3 bases, with 14 bases spanning the gap. This CDR3 region has 14 residues. From germline, CDR1 is LNHDA and CDR2 SQIVND (reference sequence).

V gene TRBV27 combines with J gene TRBJ2-7; tentatively, D is TRBD1 or TRBD2 (6 bases each). V was clipped by 5 bases and J by 6 bases, with 17 bases between them. The CDR3 has 14 amino acids. CDR1 is MNHEY, CDR2 SMNVEV, per germline (reference sequence). The DNA of the CDR3 is TGTGCCAGCAGTCCATTCGGGGGCGGCCTCGAGCAGTACTTC. Translated: CASSPFGGGLEQYF.

This clonotype was counted only a few times. The chain is built from TRBV11-2 and TRBJ1-1; TRBD1 is a possible D gene (6 bases). V was cut by 4 bases and J by 7 bases, with 13 bases left in between. Germline V gene lookup returns CDR1 SGHAT and CDR2 FQNNGV. The CDR3 contains 13 residues. DNA of the CDR3: TGTGCCAGCAGCTCCTACAGGGCGGATGAAGCTTTCTTT. Its translation: CASSSYRADEAFF.

The chain employs TRBV28 and TRBJ2-1; 8 bases agree with TRBD1. This CDR3 has 14 residues. The ends lost 2 bases at V and 8 bases at J; junction bases unmatched: 5. Germline-derived CDR1 and CDR2 are MDHEN and SYDVKM. CDR3 bases: TGTGCCAGCAGTTTAGGGGCAGGGGGCCATGAGCAGTTCTTC. Translating it yields CASSLGAGGHEQFF.